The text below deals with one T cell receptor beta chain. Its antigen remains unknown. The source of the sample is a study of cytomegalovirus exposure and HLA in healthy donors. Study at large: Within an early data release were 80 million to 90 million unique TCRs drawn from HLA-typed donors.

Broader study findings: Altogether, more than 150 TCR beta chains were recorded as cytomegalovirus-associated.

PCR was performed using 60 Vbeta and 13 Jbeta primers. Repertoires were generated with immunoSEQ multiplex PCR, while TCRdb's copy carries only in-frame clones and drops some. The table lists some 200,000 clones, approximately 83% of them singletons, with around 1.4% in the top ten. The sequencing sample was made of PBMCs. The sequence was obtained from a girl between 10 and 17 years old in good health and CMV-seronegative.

DNA of the CDR3: TGTGCCAGCTCCCTGGGACAGGGGTTATCCTACGAGCAGTACTTC. Translated, it gives CASSLGQGLSYEQYF. V is TRBV18 and J is TRBJ2-7, with 10 bases fitting TRBD1. The CDR3 totals 15 residues. Germline V gene lookup returns CDR1 KGHSH and CDR2 LQKENI. V was pared by 6 bases and J by 1 base, with 6 bases of the junction left unmatched. Full variable domain (remainder filled in from reference TRBV18 and TRBJ2-7): NAGVMQNPRHLVRRRGQEARLRCSPMKGHSHVYWYRQLPEEGLKFMVYLQKENIIDESGMPKERFSAEFPKEGPSILRIQQVVRGDSAAYFCASSLGQGLSYEQYFGPGTRLTVT.